This is a list of T cell receptor beta chains from one sample in a study of CD8 T cells in ankylosing spondylitis. Each CDR3 protein gets one entry after TCRdb re-called the 5' RACE reads with MiXCR. The data contain hundreds of thousands of distinct CDR3 sequences, 12% of them singletons. Sequenced sample: blood, either unsorted or a sorted T cell fraction (not recorded which). These receptors were obtained from a male donor with ankylosing spondylitis. The CDR3 runs from the conserved cysteine through the conserved F or W. A D gene is named only where the DNA matches it firmly. Clone size is given for some rows only: seen once, a few or many times, or a class if the clone is expanded.

v_call	clone_size	j_call	d_call	cdr3_aa	cdr3_nt
TRBV28	NA	TRBJ1-6	NA	CATTTDRKYNSPLHF	TGTGCCACCACGACAGACCGGAAGTATAATTCACCCCTCCACTTT
TRBV6-1	few	TRBJ2-7	NA	CASTTAQGKPRYEQYF	TGTGCCAGCACTACTGCACAGGGAAAACCTCGCTACGAGCAGTACTTC
TRBV20-1	many	TRBJ2-5	TRBD1	CSAVDRARETQYF	TGCAGTGCCGTAGACAGGGCTCGAGAGACCCAGTACTTC
TRBV20-1	NA	TRBJ2-3	TRBD2	CSARWIAGKVSSTDTQYF	TGCAGTGCTAGATGGATAGCGGGAAAGGTTTCTAGCACAGATACGCAGTATTTT
TRBV28	few	TRBJ1-1	TRBD1	CAIENLPGQPNREAFF	TGTGCCATCGAGAATCTCCCGGGACAGCCCAATCGTGAAGCTTTCTTT
TRBV20-1	NA	TRBJ1-4	NA	CSVSGRIGEKLFF	TGCAGTGTGAGTGGCAGAATTGGTGAAAAACTGTTTTTT
TRBV5-1	many	TRBJ2-1	TRBD2	CASSLGTSVSNEQFF	TGCGCCAGCAGCTTAGGGACTAGCGTCTCCAATGAGCAGTTCTTC
TRBV12-3/TRBV12-4	NA	TRBJ2-6	NA	CASQTSGANVLTF	TGTGCCAGCCAGACCTCTGGGGCCAACGTCCTGACTTTC
TRBV7-2	NA	TRBJ2-5	TRBD2	CASSFNRLAGKETQYF	TGTGCCAGCAGCTTTAATCGACTAGCGGGTAAAGAGACCCAGTACTTC
TRBV20-1	few	TRBJ2-7	NA	CSAVRLRYEQYF	TGCAGTGCAGTAAGGCTTCGCTACGAGCAGTACTTC
TRBV11-1	few	TRBJ2-7	TRBD2	CASSLNAGDRTGTSGSYEQYF	TGTGCCAGCAGCTTAAACGCCGGGGACAGAACCGGGACTAGCGGCTCCTACGAGCAGTACTTC
TRBV6-1	NA	TRBJ1-2	TRBD1	CASRPEGAQIYGYTF	TGTGCCAGCAGACCCGAGGGGGCGCAGATCTATGGCTACACCTTC
TRBV29-1	many	TRBJ2-7	NA	CSVGSPPLSYEQYF	TGCAGCGTTGGTTCCCCTCCTCTCTCCTACGAGCAGTACTTC
TRBV7-3	few	TRBJ2-3	TRBD1	CASSRDSSYTDTQYF	TGTGCCAGCAGCCGGGACAGTTCTTACACAGATACGCAGTATTTT
TRBV20-1	few	TRBJ2-1	NA	CSARDPTARDNEQFF	TGCAGTGCTAGAGATCCTACAGCGCGGGACAATGAGCAGTTCTTC
TRBV20-1	NA	TRBJ2-1	NA	CSARQSFSYNEQFF	TGCAGTGCGAGACAGTCTTTCTCCTACAATGAGCAGTTCTTC
TRBV12-3/TRBV12-4	NA	TRBJ1-5	NA	CASSLGRDNQPQHF	TGTGCCAGCAGTTTAGGCAGGGACAATCAGCCCCAGCATTTT
TRBV7-2	many	TRBJ1-1	TRBD1	CASSLNQGAEAEAFF	TGTGCCAGCAGCTTAAACCAGGGGGCCGAGGCTGAAGCTTTCTTT
TRBV4-3	NA	TRBJ2-1	NA	CASSPQTRGPYNEQFF	TGCGCCAGCAGCCCCCAGACTAGGGGCCCTTACAATGAGCAGTTCTTC
TRBV28	many	TRBJ2-3	TRBD2	CASRAGSTDTQYF	TGTGCCAGCCGAGCGGGAAGCACAGATACGCAGTATTTT
TRBV10-3	NA	TRBJ1-4	NA	CAVRAGGNEKLFF	TGTGCCGTCCGGGCAGGTGGAAATGAAAAACTGTTTTTT
TRBV7-2	NA	TRBJ2-3	NA	CASSLAPGITDTQYF	TGTGCCAGCAGCTTGGCCCCTGGAATCACAGATACGCAGTATTTT
TRBV27	many	TRBJ2-7	NA	CASTLGPLYF	TGTGCCAGCACTCTGGGACCATTATACTTC
TRBV18	few	TRBJ2-7	NA	CASSDMLDEQYF	TGTGCCAGCTCAGACATGCTGGACGAGCAGTACTTC
TRBV28	NA	TRBJ2-7	NA	CASSLAAGNTYEQYF	TGTGCCAGCAGTTTGGCGGCCGGGAATACCTACGAGCAGTACTTC
TRBV28	many	TRBJ1-5	TRBD1	CASSFWGQGTYHQSQHF	TGTGCCAGCAGTTTCTGGGGACAGGGGACTTATCACCAGTCCCAGCATTTT
TRBV20-1	few	TRBJ2-3	NA	CSAKGPRTSTDTQYF	TGCAGTGCCAAAGGCCCACGGACTAGCACAGATACGCAGTATTTT
TRBV4-2	NA	TRBJ2-2	TRBD2	CASGPGLAGGVTGELFF	TGTGCCAGCGGCCCCGGACTAGCGGGAGGTGTTACCGGGGAGCTGTTTTTT
TRBV18	few	TRBJ2-7	NA	CASSPHPGPYEQYF	TGTGCCAGCTCACCACATCCAGGGCCCTACGAGCAGTACTTC
TRBV5-5	NA	TRBJ2-7	NA	CASSLSPSRVTYEQYF	TGTGCCAGCAGCTTAAGTCCGTCCAGGGTCACCTACGAGCAGTACTTC
TRBV7-2	few	TRBJ2-2	NA	CASSLAVNGELFF	TGTGCCAGCAGCTTAGCGGTGAACGGGGAGCTGTTTTTT
TRBV12-3/TRBV12-4	few	TRBJ2-7	TRBD1	CASSTGQDSYEQYF	TGTGCCAGCAGTACTGGACAGGACTCCTACGAGCAGTACTTC
TRBV29-1	many	TRBJ2-7	NA	CSVEQRYEQYF	TGCAGCGTTGAGCAGAGATACGAGCAGTACTTC
TRBV20-1	many	TRBJ1-2	NA	CSARDPQGFYGYTF	TGCAGTGCTAGAGATCCTCAAGGGTTCTATGGCTACACCTTC
TRBV10-3	few	TRBJ2-3	NA	CAISGPSTDTQYF	TGTGCCATCAGTGGCCCCAGCACAGATACGCAGTATTTT
TRBV6-1	few	TRBJ2-1	TRBD2	CASSELLAGGYNEQFF	TGTGCCAGCAGTGAATTGCTAGCGGGAGGGTACAATGAGCAGTTCTTC
TRBV4-3	NA	TRBJ2-7	TRBD2	CASSQDWAGGTYEQYF	TGCGCCAGCAGCCAAGATTGGGCGGGGGGGACGTACGAGCAGTACTTC
TRBV7-2	NA	TRBJ1-3	TRBD1	CASSLAGTGAGNTIYF	TGTGCCAGCAGCTTAGCCGGGACAGGTGCTGGAAACACCATATATTTT
TRBV12-3/TRBV12-4	many	TRBJ2-3	NA	CASSPRRTGTDTQYF	TGTGCCAGCAGTCCCCGACGGACCGGCACAGATACGCAGTATTTT
TRBV5-1	few	TRBJ2-1	TRBD2	CARSFLAGVDEQFF	TGCGCCAGAAGCTTCTTAGCGGGAGTAGATGAGCAGTTCTTC
TRBV21-1	few	TRBJ2-7	NA	CASSTRRTGGIEYEQYF	TGTGCCAGCAGCACCCGAAGAACCGGGGGAATCGAATACGAGCAGTACTTC
TRBV7-2	NA	TRBJ1-3	NA	CASSYDRYSGNTIYF	TGTGCCAGCAGCTATGACAGATACTCTGGAAACACCATATATTTT
TRBV6-4	NA	TRBJ1-1	NA	CASSNSLNTEAFF	TGTGCCAGCAGTAATTCGCTGAACACTGAAGCTTTCTTT
TRBV10-1	few	TRBJ1-6	TRBD1	CASRGQGAGSPLHF	TGCGCCAGCAGAGGACAGGGGGCAGGTTCACCCCTCCACTTT
TRBV5-1	few	TRBJ2-7	TRBD2	CASSLGLAAGELLYF	TGCGCCAGCAGCTTGGGACTAGCGGCGGGGGAGTTGTTGTACTTC
TRBV20-1	few	TRBJ2-6	TRBD1	CSARDSAGANVLTF	TGCAGTGCGAGGGACAGTGCTGGGGCCAACGTCCTGACTTTC
TRBV10-3	many	TRBJ2-3	TRBD1	CAISPGQGFTDTQYF	TGTGCCATCAGTCCGGGACAGGGATTCACAGATACGCAGTATTTT
TRBV5-1	few	TRBJ2-1	TRBD2	CASSLLASGFNEQFF	TGCGCCAGCAGCTTGCTGGCTAGCGGCTTTAATGAGCAGTTCTTC
TRBV20-1	NA	TRBJ2-7	NA	CSANPGGSYEQYF	TGCAGTGCGAACCCCGGCGGTTCCTACGAGCAGTACTTC
TRBV11-2	NA	TRBJ2-1	NA	CASSSITGDHNEQFF	TGTGCCAGCAGCTCAATCACCGGGGACCACAATGAGCAGTTCTTC